In its sample, the clone carrying this T cell receptor beta chain was seen once. Antigen: not known. This entry comes from a study of OX40 agonist ivuxolimab in advanced cancers. Whole-study context: Dose-escalation subjects each had hepatocellular carcinoma, melanoma, renal cell or head and neck cancer.

This CDR3 is built from 13 residues. Trimming pared 7 bases from V and 6 bases from J, leaving 14 bases between. Germline CDR1 reads MNHNY; CDR2 reads SVGAGI (reference sequence). Study results and caveats: Patients who responded partially at 0.1-3.0 mg/kg showed clonal expansion ranking among the lowest.

Sequencing used immunoSEQ multiplex PCR; TCRdb keeps in-frame clones, though not all of them. The sample yields around 70,000 clones, over 70% seen once. This receptor was taken from an adult with an advanced solid tumor such as melanoma, head and neck, liver or kidney cancer. The gene calls are TRBV6-6 and TRBJ2-3, with a possible D match to TRBD2 (6 bases). Sequenced here: CD4+ or CD8+ T cells sorted from blood, sampled in a trial of the OX40 agonist ivuxolimab. In DNA form, the CDR3 reads TGTGCCAGCATAAGAGGGGAGGACGATACGCAGTATTTT. Protein product: CASIRGEDDTQYF.